The rows below give T cell receptor beta chains drawn from one sample of a study of cytomegalovirus exposure and HLA in healthy donors. Assay used: immunoSEQ multiplex PCR; TCRdb lists only in-frame clones, some missing. The sample yields 200,000 to 250,000 clones, about 84% seen once. Specimen: PBMCs. Every receptor here comes from a human donor in good health. Each CDR3 is given with its conserved first and last residue.

V gene	J gene	CDR3 protein
TRBV7-9	TRBJ2-7	CASSLTSGSYEQYF
TRBV27	TRBJ1-1	CASIYSTEAFF
TRBV15	TRBJ1-4	CATSNPGTGGGGGKLFF
TRBV7-9	TRBJ2-3	CSSSSRRVAGATDTQYF
TRBV19	TRBJ2-3	CASSSRLAGATDTQYF
TRBV13	TRBJ2-7	CASSAGTSVYEQYF
TRBV7-6	TRBJ1-5	CASSQALEQPQHF
TRBV7-9	TRBJ2-1	CASSPDRAPNEQFF
TRBV19	TRBJ1-2	CASTPDRYYGYTF
TRBV5-8	TRBJ1-2	CASSLEGQDGYTF
TRBV30	TRBJ2-7	CAWSVASGLEQYF
TRBV4-3	TRBJ1-5	CASSQEVREEQYSNQPQHF
TRBV9	TRBJ2-2	CASTSGASGTVTGELFF
TRBV10-1	TRBJ1-2	CASSEGPDGYTF
TRBV5-4	TRBJ1-1	CASSLGQPSIPRTEAFF
TRBV19	TRBJ2-1	CASSLGAEQFF
TRBV28	TRBJ1-5	CASSLGGGQGGLQPQHF
TRBV4-1	TRBJ2-4	CASRDFGSSSYF
TRBV10-3	TRBJ2-4	CAISPGTKNIQYF
TRBV10-3	TRBJ2-1	CAISEASTKFF
TRBV12-5	TRBJ2-1	CASGLNLNPGLEIEQFF
TRBV5-1	TRBJ2-7	CASSPKAGAYEQYF
TRBV7-8	TRBJ1-2	CASSRVGGPYGYTF
TRBV5-4	TRBJ1-6	CAVRRGYNSPLHF
TRBV2	TRBJ1-1	CASIRQGGTEAFF
TRBV10-3	TRBJ1-5	CAISESGGGNQPQHF
TRBV18	TRBJ1-1	CASSQGTGTEAFF
TRBV19	TRBJ2-1	CASRPTGRLAGVRSYNEQFF
TRBV11-3	TRBJ2-7	CASSLNLGGSYEQYF
TRBV6-1	TRBJ2-5	CASSELAGVGETQYF
TRBV19	TRBJ2-2	CASSVYGGELFF
TRBV7-9	TRBJ1-1	CSSSSREGALTEAFF
TRBV10-1	TRBJ1-1	CASSEHGTAEAFF
TRBV18	TRBJ1-5	CASTGDSNQPQHF
TRBV7-9	TRBJ2-7	CASSLGQSYDEQYF
TRBV9	TRBJ2-1	CASSPHPGENEQFF
TRBV2	TRBJ1-2	CASRDSGAPYGYTF
TRBV18	TRBJ1-5	CASSQGQVGNQPQHF
TRBV2	TRBJ1-2	CAILQGEGNYGYTF
TRBV29-1	TRBJ2-1	CSHRGLGDNEQFF
TRBV19	TRBJ2-1	CASTSEGAYNEQFF
TRBV19	TRBJ2-6	CASSIGTTRGANVLTF
TRBV30	TRBJ1-1	CACSSGGLPEAFF
TRBV28	TRBJ1-1	CASSLSRGNTEAFF
TRBV10-3	TRBJ2-6	CAISESDGGSGANVLTF
TRBV4-1	TRBJ2-7	CASSQASTISYEQYF
TRBV7-2	TRBJ1-2	CASSLDSQTSGYTF
TRBV4-2	TRBJ2-6	CASSQDAGTGANVLTF
TRBV7-8	TRBJ2-7	CASSFRAAGRQDSYEQYF